A single sample gave rise to the 21 T cell receptor beta chains below, sequenced in a study of T cells in tuberculosis (dated 2018 in TCRdb). The receptor library was made with the immunoSEQ multiplex PCR assay. TCRdb provides this immuneACCESS table in a form limited to in-frame rearrangements. Some clones are lacking; in checked studies, under half of them reflect an unresolved V gene, and why the rest are absent is not known. Across this sample there are more than 20,000 clones, with 75% to 90% seen only once. The ten largest account for about 14% of the sample. Specimen: PBMCs. Every receptor here comes from a donor between 10 and 35 years old with latent tuberculosis or without tuberculosis infection.

V is TRBV15 and J is TRBJ2-1; TRBD2 matches at 9 bases. J was trimmed by 0 bases and V by 0 bases; bases with no gene match: 3. The CDR3 runs 17 residues. Germline CDR1 is LNHNV and CDR2 is YYDKDF (reference sequence). The CDR3 sequence is CATSRDPRGGSYNEQFF. The CDR3 DNA reads as TGTGCCACCAGCAGAGATCCGCGGGGGGGCTCCTACAATGAGCAGTTCTTC.

This chain uses TRBV19 with TRBJ1-2; D unresolved. The germline CDR1 and CDR2 sequences are LNHDA and SQIVND (reference sequence). This CDR3 comprises 15 residues. The V end was cut by 1 base, the J end by 3 bases, with 12 bases between. DNA of the CDR3: TGTGCCAGTAGTATAGGTGTGCGGTCCTACTATGGCTACACCTTC. This sequence encodes CASSIGVRSYYGYTF.

The rearrangement uses TRBV19 and TRBJ1-6, with D possibly being TRBD1 (5 bases). There are 15 residues in the CDR3. Germline CDR1 reads LNHDA; CDR2 reads SQIVND (reference sequence). V was pared by 4 bases and J by 9 bases, with 16 bases between. CDR3 region: CASSKTWGEISPLHF. The DNA for the CDR3 is TGTGCCAGTAGTAAGACCTGGGGGGAAATTTCACCCCTCCACTTT.

The CDR3 DNA reads TGTGCCAGCAGTGTCGCGCCTGACAGGTGGATCTCCTACGAGCAGTACTTC. Its protein product is CASSVAPDRWISYEQYF. This chain links TRBV6-1 with TRBJ2-7, with TRBD1 as a possible D gene (6 bases). CDR1 and CDR2 (germline): MNHNS, SASEGT. The length of the CDR3 is 17 residues. The V gene lost 4 bases and the J gene lost 0 bases, with 19 bases spanning the gap.

The chain couples TRBV9 to TRBJ2-2; TRBD1 aligns across 11 bases. The CDR3 sequence is 21 residues long. Germline V lookup: CDR1 SGDLS, CDR2 YYNGEE. V was clipped by 4 bases and J by 6 bases; unmatched bases: 23. CDR3 nucleotides: TGTGCCAGCAGCTCACCCCCCCGGGACAGGGGGAAATTGAGGGCCGCCGGGGAGCTGTTTTTT. Translating it yields CASSSPPRDRGKLRAAGELFF.

This rearrangement joins TRBV5-4 to TRBJ1-1; 7 nucleotides align to TRBD1. With 8 bases clipped from V and 0 bases from J, the junction kept 16 bases outside the gene matches. The CDR3 runs 17 residues. Germline V CDR1 and CDR2: SGHNT, YYREEE (reference sequence). The CDR3 spells CASSPHLMTGMNTEAFF. CDR3 bases: TGTGCCAGTAGCCCGCACCTTATGACAGGGATGAACACTGAAGCTTTCTTT.

The chain couples TRBV7-8 to TRBJ2-2; TRBD2 matches 10 bases. Germline lookup yields CDR1 SGHVS and CDR2 FQNEAQ. V trimming: 1 base; J trimming: 6 bases; junction bases outside the gene matches: 5. The CDR3 covers 16 residues. CDR3 sequence (DNA): TGTGCCAGCAGCTTAGGGCTAGCGGGGGCAGCCGGGGAGCTGTTTTTT. This gives the protein CASSLGLAGAAGELFF.

V gene TRBV28 combines with J gene TRBJ1-3; weak D call: TRBD1 (6 bases). The CDR3 sequence is 14 residues long. Per germline, CDR1 MDHEN and CDR2 SYDVKM. V lost 7 bases, J lost 2 bases, and 12 bases lay in between. CDR3 DNA: TGTGCCAGCACCAGGGGTGGACCTGGAAACACCATATATTTT. It codes for CASTRGGPGNTIYF.

V is TRBV27 and J is TRBJ2-2; D uncertain. Trimming shortened V by 3 bases and J by 3 bases, and 8 bases separated the two germline ends. The CDR3 runs to 14 residues. Germline values: CDR1 MNHEY, CDR2 SMNVEV (reference sequence). The CDR3 sequence is CASSFNSYTGELFF. CDR3 coding DNA: TGTGCCAGCAGTTTTAACAGTTACACCGGGGAGCTGTTTTTT.

The chain combines TRBV19 with TRBJ1-5; unclear D gene. Trimming shortened V by 0 bases and J by 7 bases, and 7 bases separated the two germline ends. There are 13 residues in the CDR3. Germline V CDR1 and CDR2: LNHDA, SQIVND (reference sequence). In nucleotides, the CDR3 is TGTGCCAGTAGTATAGATCGAGGCCAGCCCCAGCATTTT. Residues: CASSIDRGQPQHF. The variable domain in full, with the rest retrieved from reference TRBV19 and TRBJ1-5, is DGGITQSPKYLFRKEGQNVTLSCEQNLNHDAMYWYRQDPGQGLRLIYYSQIVNDFQKGDIAEGYSVSREKKESFPLTVTSAQKNPTAFYLCASSIDRGQPQHFGDGTRLSIL.

The genes are TRBV6-1 and TRBJ1-2, with D perhaps TRBD1 (6 bases). Germline V gene lookup returns CDR1 MNHNS and CDR2 SASEGT. Trimming cost V 4 bases and J 1 base, with 13 bases left between them. CDR3 length: 15 residues. The CDR3 nucleotides read TGTGCCAGCAGTGCTCAGGGGCGAAATAACTATGGCTACACCTTC. It encodes CASSAQGRNNYGYTF.

The rearrangement joins TRBV6-5 to TRBJ1-5; TRBD1 is a possible D gene (6 bases). Per germline, CDR1 MNHEY and CDR2 SVGAGI. The V end lost 11 bases, the J end lost 2 bases, and 13 bases lay between the germline ends. This CDR3 region has 13 residues. The CDR3 DNA is TGTGCCTTGTTCGAGGGGGGCAATCAGCCCCAGCATTTT. It encodes CALFEGGNQPQHF.

This chain uses TRBV9 with TRBJ1-3, with D perhaps TRBD1 (5 bases). The CDR3 covers 15 residues. CDR1 and CDR2 from the germline V gene are SGDLS and YYNGEE. The V and J ends lost 3 bases and 0 bases respectively, with 10 bases between them. The CDR3 region has the DNA TGTGCCAGCAGCGATAGGGGAAGCTCTGGAAACACCATATATTTT. It specifies CASSDRGSSGNTIYF.

The chain carries TRBV5-6 and TRBJ2-7, with a tentative D call TRBD1 (7 bases). The CDR3 has 14 residues. V was clipped by 4 bases and J by 7 bases, with 18 bases between them. In germline, CDR1 is SGHDT, CDR2 YYEEEE. CDR3 sequence: CASSEAGQSLEQYF. The CDR3 nucleotides are TGTGCCAGCAGCGAGGCGGGACAGAGCTTAGAGCAGTACTTC.

This clone was detected only once. The chain has TRBV11-2 and TRBJ2-2; D is unresolved. The germline CDR1 and CDR2 sequences are SGHAT and FQNNGV. The CDR3 consists of 15 residues. Trimming cost V 5 bases and J 4 bases, with 14 bases left between them. The CDR3 DNA sequence: TGTGCCAGCAGCACACCCCCCTTAGCCACCGGGGAGCTGTTTTTT. The encoded protein is CASSTPPLATGELFF.

The rearrangement links TRBV27 to TRBJ2-1; D ambiguous. The CDR3 runs to 13 residues. Germline-derived CDR1 and CDR2 are MNHEY and SMNVEV (reference sequence). V lost 2 bases, J lost 8 bases, and 10 bases lay in between. The CDR3 loop reads CASSLGLSHEQFF. The CDR3 nucleotides are TGTGCCAGCAGTTTAGGGCTCTCCCATGAGCAGTTCTTC.

The J gene is TRBJ1-2, the V gene TRBV4-1, with 8 bases matching TRBD1. V gave up 3 bases and J gave up 4 bases; unmatched junction bases: 7. In germline, CDR1 is MGHRA, CDR2 YSYEKL. CDR3 length equals 15 residues. The CDR3 spells CASSHIGQGVYGYTF. The CDR3 DNA reads TGCGCCAGCAGCCATATAGGACAGGGCGTCTATGGCTACACCTTC.

This chain links TRBV30 with TRBJ1-5; TRBD1 is a possible D gene (5 bases). This CDR3 is 15 amino acids long. The germline V and J ends were trimmed by 0 bases and 6 bases, with 15 bases remaining between them. CDR1 GTSNPN and CDR2 SVGIG come from the germline V gene (reference sequence). The CDR3 protein is CAWSVGGLRGQPQHF. The CDR3 DNA is TGTGCCTGGAGTGTGGGAGGTCTGAGGGGTCAGCCCCAGCATTTT.

This rearrangement joins TRBV7-2 to TRBJ1-1; 8 nucleotides agree with TRBD1. The V and J ends lost 6 bases and 1 base, in that order; junction bases with no gene match: 10. Looked up from germline, CDR1 is SGHTA and CDR2 is FQGNSA. CDR3 length: 16 residues. The CDR3: CASSPGQGRRNTEAFF. For the CDR3, the DNA is TGTGCCAGCAGTCCAGGACAGGGAAGAAGGAACACTGAAGCTTTCTTT. The full variable domain, with the rest looked up from reference TRBV7-2 and TRBJ1-1, is GAGVSQSPSNKVTEKGKDVELRCDPISGHTALYWYRQSLGQGLEFLIYFQGNSAPDKSGLPSDRFSAERTGGSVSTLTIQRTQQEDSAVYLCASSPGQGRRNTEAFFGQGTRLTVV.

The chain recombines TRBV9 with TRBJ2-6; D possibly corresponds to TRBD1 (6 bases). The CDR3 has 17 residues. With 4 bases removed from V and 0 bases from J, the gap between germline ends came to 14 bases. The V gene's germline CDR1 is SGDLS and CDR2 YYNGEE. Here the CDR3 DNA reads TGTGCCAGCAGCATGTCGACAGGAGTCTCTGGGGCCAACGTCCTGACTTTC. It is translated as CASSMSTGVSGANVLTF.

The rearrangement uses TRBV11-2 and TRBJ1-6; D is unclear. This CDR3 region has 13 residues. Germline V gene sequence: CDR1 SGHAT, CDR2 FQNNGV. Trimming cost V 0 bases and J 8 bases, with 5 bases left between them. The DNA of the CDR3 is TGTGCCAGCAGCTTAGAACTTTATTCACCCCTCCACTTT. Translated: CASSLELYSPLHF.